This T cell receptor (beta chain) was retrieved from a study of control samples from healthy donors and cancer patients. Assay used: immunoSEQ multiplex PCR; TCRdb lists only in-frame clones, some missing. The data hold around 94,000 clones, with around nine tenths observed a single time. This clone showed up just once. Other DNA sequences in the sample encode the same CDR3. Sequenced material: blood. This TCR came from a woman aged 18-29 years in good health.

CDR3 DNA: TGTGCCAGCAGTTTCGGACGAACTGAAGCTTTCTTT. It encodes CASSFGRTEAFF. The chain combines TRBV12-3 or TRBV12-4 with TRBJ1-1; D is undetermined. The CDR3 totals 12 residues. Trimming pared 3 bases from V and 5 bases from J, leaving 7 bases between.